This section outlines one TCR beta chain sequence together with its context. The target antigen is unknown. These data come from a study of shared clonotypes between healthy human individuals. Deletions cut 5 bases from V and 8 bases from J, with 15 bases between. This CDR3 has 13 residues. Per the germline V gene, CDR1 is SNHLY and CDR2 is FYNNEI. As processed by the authors: ImmunoSEQ only sent back junction sequences with no quality scores, so filtering was done differently. Using immunoSEQ multiplex PCR, the repertoire was profiled, and TCRdb retains in-frame clones only, with some absent. V and J calls and clone size are copied from that table; D and trimming were computed from the DNA. The data hold 1.4 million to 1.5 million clones, with approximately 97% observed a single time. Overall study findings and caveats: Enrolling few donors narrowed the genetic and exposure-history diversity that was represented.

The study drew its donors from healthy HIV-negative adults without recent acute infections or vaccinations. The chain joins TRBV2 to TRBJ1-2; D gene uncertain. The specimen sequenced was naive CD4+ T cells sorted from blood. Subset denoted: CD45RA+ positively selected. The receptor was derived from a man younger than 45 in good health. CDR3 nucleotides: TGTGCCAGCAGTTTCGCTGAGCACAGCGGCTACACCTTC. This codes for CASSFAEHSGYTF.